The 10 T cell receptor beta chains presented below share a single source sample, sequenced in a study of blood T cell repertoires in COVID-19. Some clones are missing from TCRdb's copy, which holds only in-frame ones; the method was immunoSEQ multiplex PCR. The data contain 140,000 or so clones, about 80% of them seen just once; the ten biggest clones take up about 5%. The source material was peripheral blood. The receptors stem from a human donor in a cohort sampled during active COVID-19.

This chain links TRBV6-6 with TRBJ2-2, with TRBD2 matching over 15 bases. Unmatched junction bases numbered 4, after V lost 7 bases and J lost 7 bases. Germline loops: CDR1 MNHNY, CDR2 SVGAGI (reference sequence). CDR3 length: 15 residues. The DNA for the CDR3 is TGTGCCAGCATGGGGACTAGCGGGAGGAGCGGGGAGCTGTTTTTT. It translates to CASMGTSGRSGELFF.

The sample holds a few counts of this clone. The CDR3 protein is CASLLGRHYGYTF. In DNA form, the CDR3 reads TGTGCCAGCCTCCTGGGCAGACACTATGGCTACACCTTC. The chain recombines TRBV12-3 or TRBV12-4 with TRBJ1-2, with D uncertain. The CDR3 is 13 amino acids. V lost 8 bases and J 3 bases, leaving 13 bases between the germline ends.

The chain is built from TRBV19 and TRBJ1-1; perhaps TRBD1 as D (5 bases). Germline V gene sequence: CDR1 LNHDA, CDR2 SQIVND (reference sequence). V was pared by 4 bases and J by 2 bases, with 14 bases between. The CDR3 covers 15 residues. CDR3 in amino acids: CASSRWQGGNTEAFF. CDR3 coding DNA: TGTGCCAGTAGTAGGTGGCAGGGAGGAAACACTGAAGCTTTCTTT.

This chain connects TRBV18 to TRBJ2-2; D perhaps matches TRBD1 (5 bases). The V end lost 6 bases, the J end lost 6 bases, and 8 bases lay between the germline ends. This CDR3 is built from 12 residues. In germline, CDR1 is KGHSH, CDR2 LQKENI. In DNA form, the CDR3 reads TGTGCCAGCTCCCAGGGATCCGGGGAGCTGTTTTTT. Residues: CASSQGSGELFF.

The chain has TRBV7-3 and TRBJ2-1, with a weak D call TRBD1 (5 bases). Per germline, CDR1 SGHTA and CDR2 FQGTGA. Trimming pared 5 bases from V and 9 bases from J, leaving 17 bases between. The CDR3 has 14 amino acids. CDR3 loop: CASSPKSPRVEQFF. The DNA for the CDR3 is TGTGCCAGCAGCCCCAAGAGCCCCAGGGTTGAGCAGTTCTTC. The entire variable domain, with the rest obtained from reference TRBV7-3 and TRBJ2-1, is as follows: GAGVSQTPSNKVTEKGKYVELRCDPISGHTALYWYRQSLGQGPEFLIYFQGTGAADDSGLPNDRFFAVRPEGSVSTLKIQRTERGDSAVYLCASSPKSPRVEQFFGPGTRLTVL.

J is TRBJ2-1 and V is TRBV2; the D gene is possibly TRBD2 (5 bases). The CDR3 is made up of 14 amino acids. The V gene lost 8 bases and the J gene lost 0 bases, with 11 bases spanning the gap. In germline, CDR1 is SNHLY, CDR2 FYNNEI. CDR3 sequence reads: CASGAVLSYNEQFF. The CDR3 nucleotides are TGTGCCAGCGGAGCGGTTCTCTCCTACAATGAGCAGTTCTTC.

The gene calls are TRBV7-2 and TRBJ1-1, with D unclear. CDR3 size: 15 residues. V was pared by 2 bases and J by 10 bases, with 20 bases between. Per the germline V gene, CDR1 is SGHTA and CDR2 is FQGNSA. The CDR3 DNA reads as TGTGCCAGCAGCTTATTAGACCGTGGCCAGGTCGGAGCTTTCTTT. It encodes CASSLLDRGQVGAFF.

The CDR3 DNA reads as TGTGCCTGGAGTGCCGGACAGGGAGGCGGCTCACCCCTCCACTTT. It is translated as CAWSAGQGGGSPLHF. V is TRBV30 and J is TRBJ1-6; 8 bases match TRBD1. From germline, CDR1 is GTSNPN and CDR2 SVGIG (reference sequence). The CDR3 runs 15 residues. With V trimmed by 1 base and J by 10 bases, 9 bases remained unmatched.

This chain uses TRBV3-1 (or the pseudogene TRBV3-2) with TRBJ1-5; 8 bases map to TRBD1. The V segment lost 3 bases and the J segment 4 bases; nucleotides outside the gene matches: 2. The CDR3 is 14 residues long. CDR1 and CDR2 (germline): LGHDT, YNNKEL (reference sequence). In DNA form, the CDR3 reads TGTGCCAGCAGCCAGGGACAGGAGAATCAGCCCCAGCATTTT. It specifies CASSQGQENQPQHF.

The gene calls are TRBV11-3 and TRBJ2-3, with D hard to call. Trimming removed 1 base at V and 3 bases at J, with 14 bases between. The CDR3 covers 16 residues. The germline V gene has CDR1 SGHNT and CDR2 YENEEA. In DNA, the CDR3 is TGTGCCAGCAGCTTAGGCTTCGGCGGAGTGACAGATACGCAGTATTTT. This encodes CASSLGFGGVTDTQYF.